This passage covers 8 T cell receptor beta chains from one sample sequenced in a study of cytomegalovirus exposure and HLA in healthy donors. The PCR contained 60 Vbeta and 13 Jbeta primers. The method was immunoSEQ multiplex PCR; TCRdb's version includes in-frame clones alone and lacks a portion of them. The sample has around 200,000 clones, about 89% seen once. Material for sequencing was PBMCs. Receptors originate from a woman under 30 in good health and CMV-seronegative.

As to this clone: Different DNA sequences within this sample yield the same CDR3. This sequence joins TRBV5-1 and TRBJ2-1; 9 bases agree with TRBD2. The trim removed 0 bases at V and 3 bases at J, leaving 1 base unmatched. Germline assignment: CDR1 SGHRS and CDR2 YFSETQ. This CDR3 comprises 15 residues. CDR3: CASSLGLADYNEQFF. The DNA of the CDR3 is TGCGCCAGCAGCTTGGGACTAGCGGACTACAATGAGCAGTTCTTC.

The chain uses TRBV11-3 and TRBJ2-5, with D tentatively TRBD2 (7 bases). The V gene's germline CDR1 is SGHNT and CDR2 YENEEA. The CDR3 consists of 16 residues. The V gene lost 1 base and the J gene lost 2 bases, with 14 bases spanning the gap. The CDR3 loop is CASSLAAGADQETQYF. In nucleotides, the CDR3 is TGTGCCAGCAGCTTAGCGGCGGGGGCAGATCAAGAGACCCAGTACTTC.

The rearrangement joins TRBV30 to TRBJ1-3; no reliable D call. Germline lookup yields CDR1 GTSNPN and CDR2 SVGIG (reference sequence). The CDR3 loop spans 14 amino acids. V lost 2 bases to trimming and J lost 4 bases, with 12 bases between them. In DNA, the CDR3 is TGTGCCTGGAGTAACGGACTGGGCGGAAACACCATATATTTT. As protein: CAWSNGLGGNTIYF.

J is TRBJ1-2 and V is TRBV15; a weak D match, TRBD1 (6 bases). This CDR3 spans 13 amino acids. CDR1 is LNHNV and CDR2 is YYDKDF in the germline V gene (reference sequence). V lost 5 bases, J lost 3 bases, and 10 bases lay in between. CDR3 sequence: CATSAGVDYGYTF. The CDR3 DNA reads TGTGCCACCAGCGCAGGGGTAGACTATGGCTACACCTTC.

J is TRBJ2-7 and V is TRBV30; 9 nucleotides align to TRBD2. With V trimmed by 3 bases and J by 2 bases, 2 bases remained unmatched. CDR3 length equals 13 residues. Per germline, CDR1 GTSNPN and CDR2 SVGIG (reference sequence). The CDR3 is CAWSPSGAYEQYF. CDR3 bases: TGTGCCTGGAGCCCTAGCGGGGCCTACGAGCAGTACTTC.

This chain joins TRBV11-2 and TRBJ2-7; 8 positions agree with TRBD2. Losses at the gene ends were 5 bases for V and 3 bases for J; bases not matched to a gene: 9. The length of the CDR3 is 15 residues. The V gene's germline CDR1 is SGHAT and CDR2 FQNNGV. The CDR3 DNA sequence: TGTGCCAGCAGCCCATTCTCGGGAGGGAACTACGAGCAGTACTTC. Translation gives CASSPFSGGNYEQYF.

This chain connects TRBV5-1 to TRBJ2-5, with D possibly TRBD1 on 6 matching bases. The CDR3 loop spans 14 amino acids. Germline CDR1 is SGHRS and CDR2 is YFSETQ. V lost 4 bases and J 5 bases, leaving 15 bases between the germline ends. CDR3 bases: TGCGCCAGCAGCCCATGGGGGCCGGGGGAGACCCAGTACTTC. It specifies CASSPWGPGETQYF.

The rearrangement joins TRBV4-1 to TRBJ2-7; 10 bases map to TRBD1. Germline trimming cut 4 bases from V and 1 base from J; bases unmatched to any gene: 4. Germline CDR1 reads MGHRA; CDR2 reads YSYEKL. This CDR3 is built from 15 residues. The CDR3 here is CASSLRDRGSYEQYF. CDR3 bases: TGCGCCAGCAGCCTCCGGGACAGGGGATCCTACGAGCAGTACTTC.